Sequencing of this TCR beta chain was carried out in a study of cytomegalovirus exposure and HLA in healthy donors. The primer mix had 60 Vbeta and 13 Jbeta primers. Sequencing used immunoSEQ multiplex PCR; TCRdb keeps in-frame clones, though not all of them. Among around 67,000 clones, 70% to 75% were seen once, and the ten largest hold about a fifth. In the case of this clone: As yet, its antigen is unknown.

In germline, CDR1 is LGHNA, CDR2 YSLEER. This CDR3 comprises 15 residues. Trimming removed 0 bases at V and 4 bases at J, with 10 bases between. Study-level results: When a later analysis compared HLA-associated TCR beta chains with equally common others, the HLA-associated chains turned out to be more clonally expanded and to have lower generation probabilities.

The TCR sequence derives from a woman aged 25-40 years in good health and CMV-seropositive. The sequencing sample was made of PBMCs. The chain combines TRBV4-3 with TRBJ2-1; no clear D gene. The CDR3 region has the DNA TGCGCCAGCAGCCAAGATACCCAGGCTTACAATGAGCAGTTCTTC. Translation gives CASSQDTQAYNEQFF.